This T cell receptor (beta chain) was captured by sequencing in a study of identical twins. Findings of the study overall: Models underestimated how often monozygotic twins shared out-of-frame TCR alpha.

In the case of this clonotype: Its antigen is currently unknown.

MiXCR, applied by TCRdb to the 5' RACE reads, yields one record per CDR3 protein. The sample holds 450,000 to 650,000 distinct CDR3 sequences, 9.6% seen once. Healthy Caucasian individuals made up all the donors. This sample was also put to use in a study of yellow fever vaccine responses in identical twins.

The sample was PBMCs. This receptor was taken from a woman between 18 and 29 years old in good health.

CDR3 protein: CASSLRLTGNANTGELFF. For the CDR3, the DNA is TGCGCCAGCAGCTTAAGGTTAACGGGCAATGCGAACACCGGGGAGCTGTTTTTT. The chain joins TRBV5-1 to TRBJ2-2; no definite D call. V was pared by 2 bases and J by 0 bases, with 17 bases between. This CDR3 region has 18 residues. Germline assignment: CDR1 SGHRS and CDR2 YFSETQ.